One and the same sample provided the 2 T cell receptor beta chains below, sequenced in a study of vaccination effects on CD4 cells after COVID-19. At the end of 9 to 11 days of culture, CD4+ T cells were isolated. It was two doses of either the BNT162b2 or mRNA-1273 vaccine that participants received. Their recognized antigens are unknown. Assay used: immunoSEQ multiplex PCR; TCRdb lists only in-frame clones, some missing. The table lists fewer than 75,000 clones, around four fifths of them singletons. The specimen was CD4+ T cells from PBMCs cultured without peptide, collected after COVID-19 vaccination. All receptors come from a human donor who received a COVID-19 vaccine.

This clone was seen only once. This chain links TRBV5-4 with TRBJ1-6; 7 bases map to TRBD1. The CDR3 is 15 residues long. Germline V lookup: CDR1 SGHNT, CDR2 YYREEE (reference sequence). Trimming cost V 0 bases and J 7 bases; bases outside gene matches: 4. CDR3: CASSLVGRGNSPLHF. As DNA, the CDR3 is TGTGCCAGCAGCTTGGTCGGCAGGGGGAATTCACCCCTCCACTTT.

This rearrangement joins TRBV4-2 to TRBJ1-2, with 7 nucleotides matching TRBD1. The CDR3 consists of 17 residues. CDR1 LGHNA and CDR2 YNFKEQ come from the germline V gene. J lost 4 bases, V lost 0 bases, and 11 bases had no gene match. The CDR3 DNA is TGTGCCAGCAGCCAAGATTTGACAGGGAGGACTGTCTATGGCTACACCTTC. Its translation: CASSQDLTGRTVYGYTF.